This is a list of T cell receptor beta chains from one sample in a study of cytomegalovirus exposure and HLA in healthy donors. Repertoires were generated with immunoSEQ multiplex PCR, while TCRdb's copy carries only in-frame clones and drops some. The table lists under 200,000 clones, 84% of them singletons. The sample taken for sequencing was PBMCs. The receptors shown here come from a boy younger than 10 in good health and CMV-seronegative. The CDR3 runs from the conserved cysteine through the conserved F or W. Each record gives: clone size, J gene, D gene, V gene, CDR3 protein, CDR3 DNA. A D gene is named only where the DNA matches it firmly. Clone size is not always given. Where it is, it says once, few, many or a class for expanded clones.

clone_size: .; j_call: TRBJ2-7; d_call: .; v_call: TRBV18; cdr3_aa: CASSPTRADEQYF; cdr3_nt: TGTGCCAGCTCACCAACCAGGGCGGACGAGCAGTACTTC
clone_size: .; j_call: TRBJ2-3; d_call: TRBD1; v_call: TRBV23-1; cdr3_aa: CASSPGQACDTQYF; cdr3_nt: TGCGCCAGCAGTCCAGGACAGGCGTGTGATACGCAGTATTTT
clone_size: .; j_call: TRBJ2-5; d_call: TRBD1; v_call: TRBV9; cdr3_aa: CASSVGDRGSETQYF; cdr3_nt: TGTGCCAGCAGCGTAGGGGACAGGGGCTCGGAGACCCAGTACTTC
clone_size: .; j_call: TRBJ2-7; d_call: TRBD2; v_call: TRBV5-6; cdr3_aa: CASSSGLAGDEQYF; cdr3_nt: TGTGCCAGCAGCTCGGGACTAGCGGGAGACGAGCAGTACTTC
clone_size: .; j_call: TRBJ2-5; d_call: .; v_call: TRBV11-2; cdr3_aa: CASSAGLETQYF; cdr3_nt: TGTGCCAGCTCGGCGGGATTGGAGACCCAGTACTTC
clone_size: .; j_call: TRBJ2-7; d_call: TRBD1; v_call: TRBV19; cdr3_aa: CASSISQGDRGTSYEQYF; cdr3_nt: TGTGCCAGTAGTATCTCCCAGGGGGACAGGGGGACCTCCTACGAGCAGTACTTC
clone_size: .; j_call: TRBJ1-5; d_call: TRBD1; v_call: TRBV19; cdr3_aa: CASSIELGTGRNQPQHF; cdr3_nt: TGTGCCAGTAGTATAGAGTTGGGGACAGGGCGCAATCAGCCCCAGCATTTT
clone_size: few; j_call: TRBJ2-5; d_call: TRBD1; v_call: TRBV27; cdr3_aa: CASSFDRGSQETQYF; cdr3_nt: TGTGCCAGCAGTTTTGACAGGGGGTCCCAAGAGACCCAGTACTTC
clone_size: .; j_call: TRBJ2-1; d_call: TRBD2; v_call: TRBV4-2; cdr3_aa: CASSQEPGSLAAVYNEQFF; cdr3_nt: TGTGCCAGCAGCCAAGAGCCGGGGTCCCTAGCGGCGGTCTACAATGAGCAGTTCTTC
clone_size: .; j_call: TRBJ2-5; d_call: .; v_call: TRBV9; cdr3_aa: CASSVNDRYQETQYF; cdr3_nt: TGTGCCAGCAGCGTAAATGACAGGTACCAAGAGACCCAGTACTTC
clone_size: .; j_call: TRBJ1-2; d_call: .; v_call: TRBV9; cdr3_aa: CASSVAQGGYGYTF; cdr3_nt: TGTGCCAGCAGCGTAGCGCAGGGCGGCTATGGCTACACCTTC
clone_size: .; j_call: TRBJ2-1; d_call: .; v_call: TRBV7-3; cdr3_aa: CASSTQAGANNEQFF; cdr3_nt: TGTGCCAGCAGCACCCAGGCAGGGGCGAACAATGAGCAGTTCTTC
clone_size: .; j_call: TRBJ2-7; d_call: TRBD2; v_call: TRBV27; cdr3_aa: CASSPRAGGPYEQYF; cdr3_nt: TGTGCCAGCAGCCCCCGAGCGGGAGGGCCCTACGAGCAGTACTTC
clone_size: .; j_call: TRBJ2-6; d_call: TRBD2; v_call: TRBV7-6; cdr3_aa: CASSQWTSGSRSGANVLTF; cdr3_nt: TGTGCCAGCAGCCAATGGACTAGCGGGAGTAGGTCTGGGGCCAACGTCCTGACTTTC
clone_size: .; j_call: TRBJ2-1; d_call: .; v_call: TRBV5-4; cdr3_aa: CASSQFRVGANNEQFF; cdr3_nt: TGTGCCAGCAGTCAGTTCAGGGTAGGGGCCAACAATGAGCAGTTCTTC
clone_size: .; j_call: TRBJ2-5; d_call: .; v_call: TRBV7-9; cdr3_aa: CASSPENRETQYF; cdr3_nt: TGTGCCAGCAGCCCTGAAAATCGGGAGACCCAGTACTTC
clone_size: .; j_call: TRBJ2-7; d_call: .; v_call: TRBV10-1; cdr3_aa: CASSESLYEQYF; cdr3_nt: TGCGCCAGCAGTGAGTCGCTATACGAGCAGTACTTC
clone_size: .; j_call: TRBJ2-1; d_call: TRBD2; v_call: TRBV4-1; cdr3_aa: CASSRRGVSGGYNEQFF; cdr3_nt: TGCGCCAGCAGCCGCCGAGGGGTTAGCGGGGGCTACAATGAGCAGTTCTTC
clone_size: .; j_call: TRBJ2-3; d_call: TRBD2; v_call: TRBV11-2; cdr3_aa: CASSSQRDRTDTQYF; cdr3_nt: TGTGCCAGCAGCTCCCAGCGGGATCGGACAGATACGCAGTATTTT
clone_size: .; j_call: TRBJ2-7; d_call: .; v_call: TRBV15; cdr3_aa: CATSRDRVYEQYF; cdr3_nt: TGTGCCACCAGCAGAGACAGGGTTTACGAGCAGTACTTC
clone_size: .; j_call: TRBJ2-5; d_call: TRBD2; v_call: TRBV28; cdr3_aa: CASSFRLAGAPGETQYF; cdr3_nt: TGTGCCAGCAGTTTTAGGCTAGCGGGAGCCCCAGGAGAGACCCAGTACTTC
clone_size: .; j_call: TRBJ2-7; d_call: .; v_call: TRBV4-1; cdr3_aa: CASSQVVQGLRFF; cdr3_nt: TGCGCCAGCAGCCAAGTGGTACAGGGCCTACGATTCTTC
clone_size: .; j_call: TRBJ2-7; d_call: TRBD2; v_call: TRBV9; cdr3_aa: CASSPLAGESSYEQYF; cdr3_nt: TGTGCCAGCAGCCCACTAGCGGGAGAGTCCTCCTACGAGCAGTACTTC
clone_size: .; j_call: TRBJ2-3; d_call: .; v_call: TRBV6-1; cdr3_aa: CASSENLGGFTDTQYF; cdr3_nt: TGTGCCAGCAGTGAAAATCTTGGCGGCTTCACAGATACGCAGTATTTT
clone_size: .; j_call: TRBJ1-2; d_call: .; v_call: TRBV5-6; cdr3_aa: CASSLGAVQGSVNYGYTF; cdr3_nt: TGTGCCAGCAGCTTGGGGGCCGTACAGGGTTCAGTGAACTATGGCTACACCTTC
clone_size: once; j_call: TRBJ1-5; d_call: TRBD1; v_call: TRBV4-1; cdr3_aa: CASSPLDRGLSNQPQHF; cdr3_nt: TGCGCCAGCAGCCCCTTGGACAGGGGCCTTAGCAATCAGCCCCAGCATTTT
clone_size: .; j_call: TRBJ2-1; d_call: TRBD2; v_call: TRBV27; cdr3_aa: CASVAGGPSYNEQFF; cdr3_nt: TGTGCCAGCGTAGCGGGAGGGCCGTCCTACAATGAGCAGTTCTTC